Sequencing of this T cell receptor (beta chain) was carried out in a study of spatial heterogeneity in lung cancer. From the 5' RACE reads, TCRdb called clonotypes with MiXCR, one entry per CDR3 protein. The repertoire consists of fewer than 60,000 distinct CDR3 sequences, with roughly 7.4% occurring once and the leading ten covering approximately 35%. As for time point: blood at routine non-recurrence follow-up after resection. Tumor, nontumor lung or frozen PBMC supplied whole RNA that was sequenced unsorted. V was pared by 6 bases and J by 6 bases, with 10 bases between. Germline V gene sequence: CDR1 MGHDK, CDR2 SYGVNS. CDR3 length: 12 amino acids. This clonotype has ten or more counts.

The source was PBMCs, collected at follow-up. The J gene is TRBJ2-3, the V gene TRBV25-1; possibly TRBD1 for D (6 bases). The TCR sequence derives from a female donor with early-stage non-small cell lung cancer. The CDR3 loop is CASRTGWDTQYF. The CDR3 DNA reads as TGTGCCAGCAGAACAGGGTGGGATACGCAGTATTTT.